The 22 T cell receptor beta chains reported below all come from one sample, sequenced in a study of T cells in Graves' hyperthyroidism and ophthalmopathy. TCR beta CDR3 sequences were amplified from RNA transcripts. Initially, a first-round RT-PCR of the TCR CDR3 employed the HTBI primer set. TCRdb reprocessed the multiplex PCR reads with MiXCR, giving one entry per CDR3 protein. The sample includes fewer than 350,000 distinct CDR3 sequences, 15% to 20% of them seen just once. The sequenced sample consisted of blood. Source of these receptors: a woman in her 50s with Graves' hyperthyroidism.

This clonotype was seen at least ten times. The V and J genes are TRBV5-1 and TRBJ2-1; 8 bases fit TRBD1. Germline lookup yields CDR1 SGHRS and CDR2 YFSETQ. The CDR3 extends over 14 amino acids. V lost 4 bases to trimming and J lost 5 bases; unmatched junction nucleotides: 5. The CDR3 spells CASSPGQANNEQFF. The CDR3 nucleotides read TGCGCCAGCAGCCCGGGACAGGCCAACAATGAGCAGTTCTTC.

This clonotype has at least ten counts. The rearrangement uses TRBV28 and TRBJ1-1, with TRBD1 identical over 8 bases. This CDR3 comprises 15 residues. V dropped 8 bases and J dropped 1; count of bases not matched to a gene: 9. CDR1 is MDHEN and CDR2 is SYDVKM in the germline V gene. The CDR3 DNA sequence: TGTGCCAGCCCCAAAACAGGGGGTGGGAACACTGAAGCTTTCTTT. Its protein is CASPKTGGGNTEAFF.

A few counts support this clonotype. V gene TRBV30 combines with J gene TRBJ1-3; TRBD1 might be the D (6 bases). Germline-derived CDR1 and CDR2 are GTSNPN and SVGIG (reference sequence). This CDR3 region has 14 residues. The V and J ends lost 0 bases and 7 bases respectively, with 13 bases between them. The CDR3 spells CAWSVGTISNTIYF. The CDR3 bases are TGTGCCTGGAGTGTGGGGACAATTAGCAACACCATATATTTT.

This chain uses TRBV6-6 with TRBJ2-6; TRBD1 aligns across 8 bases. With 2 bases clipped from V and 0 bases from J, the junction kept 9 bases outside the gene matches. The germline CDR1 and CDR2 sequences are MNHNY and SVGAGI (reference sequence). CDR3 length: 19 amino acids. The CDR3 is CASSYTTDRVGSGANVLTF. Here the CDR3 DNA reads TGTGCCAGCAGTTACACCACGGACAGGGTTGGCTCTGGGGCCAACGTCCTGACTTTC.

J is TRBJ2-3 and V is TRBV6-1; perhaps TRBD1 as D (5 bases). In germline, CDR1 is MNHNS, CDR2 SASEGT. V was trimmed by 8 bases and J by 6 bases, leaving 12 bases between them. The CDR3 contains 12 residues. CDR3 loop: CASYRGSDTQYF. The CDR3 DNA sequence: TGTGCCAGCTATAGGGGCTCCGATACGCAGTATTTT.

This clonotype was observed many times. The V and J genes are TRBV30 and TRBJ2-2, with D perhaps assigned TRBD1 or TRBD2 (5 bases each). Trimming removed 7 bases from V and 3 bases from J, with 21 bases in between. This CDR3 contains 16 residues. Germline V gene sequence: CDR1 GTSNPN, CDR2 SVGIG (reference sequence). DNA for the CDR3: TGTGCCTCACGGGGACCATCCGGGTCCTACACCGGGGAGCTGTTTTTT. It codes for CASRGPSGSYTGELFF.

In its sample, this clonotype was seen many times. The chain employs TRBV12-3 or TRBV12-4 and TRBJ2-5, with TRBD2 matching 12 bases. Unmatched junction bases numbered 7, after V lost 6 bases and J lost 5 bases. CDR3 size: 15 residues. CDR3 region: CASSPSGRAVETQYF. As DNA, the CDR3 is TGTGCCAGCAGCCCTAGCGGGAGGGCCGTTGAGACCCAGTACTTC.

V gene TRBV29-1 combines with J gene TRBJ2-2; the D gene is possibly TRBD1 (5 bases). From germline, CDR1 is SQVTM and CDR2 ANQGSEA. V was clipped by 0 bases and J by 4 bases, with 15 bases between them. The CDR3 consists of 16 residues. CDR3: CSVEEWQGQGTGELFF. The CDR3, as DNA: TGCAGCGTTGAAGAGTGGCAGGGTCAGGGCACCGGGGAGCTGTTTTTT.

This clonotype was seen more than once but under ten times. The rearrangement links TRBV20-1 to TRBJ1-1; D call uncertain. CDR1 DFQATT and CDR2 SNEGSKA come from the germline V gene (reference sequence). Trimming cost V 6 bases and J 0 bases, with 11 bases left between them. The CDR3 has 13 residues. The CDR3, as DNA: TGCAGTGCGTTTTCGGGTTTGAACACTGAAGCTTTCTTT. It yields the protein CSAFSGLNTEAFF.

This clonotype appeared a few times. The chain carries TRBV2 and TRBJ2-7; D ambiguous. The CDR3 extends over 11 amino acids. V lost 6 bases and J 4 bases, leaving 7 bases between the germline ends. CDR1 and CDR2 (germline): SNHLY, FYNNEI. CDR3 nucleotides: TGTGCCAGCAGCAAAGAATACGAGCAGTACTTC. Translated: CASSKEYEQYF.

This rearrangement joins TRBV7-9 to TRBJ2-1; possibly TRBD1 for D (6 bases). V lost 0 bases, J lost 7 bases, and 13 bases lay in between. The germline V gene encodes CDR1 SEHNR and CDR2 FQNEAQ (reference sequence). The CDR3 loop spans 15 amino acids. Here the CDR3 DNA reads TGTGCCAGCAGCTTAGCGGAAGGGGGAAGGAATGAGCAGTTCTTC. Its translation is CASSLAEGGRNEQFF.

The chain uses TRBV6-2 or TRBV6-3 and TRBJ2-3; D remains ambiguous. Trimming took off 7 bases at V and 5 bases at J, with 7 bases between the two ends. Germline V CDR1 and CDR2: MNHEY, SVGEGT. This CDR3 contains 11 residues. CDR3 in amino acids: CASTKGDTQYF. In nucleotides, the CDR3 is TGTGCCAGCACTAAGGGAGATACGCAGTATTTT.

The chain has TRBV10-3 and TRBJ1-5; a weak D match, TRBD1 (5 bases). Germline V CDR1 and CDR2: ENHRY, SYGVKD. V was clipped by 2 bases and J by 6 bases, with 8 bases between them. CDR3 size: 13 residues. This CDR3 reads CAISEQGGQPQHF. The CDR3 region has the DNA TGTGCCATCAGTGAGCAGGGCGGTCAGCCCCAGCATTTT.

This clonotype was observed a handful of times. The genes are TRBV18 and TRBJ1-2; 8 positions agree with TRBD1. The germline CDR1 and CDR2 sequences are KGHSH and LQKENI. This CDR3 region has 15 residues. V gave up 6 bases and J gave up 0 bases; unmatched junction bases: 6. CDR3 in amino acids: CASSQQGVPNYGYTF. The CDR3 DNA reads TGTGCCAGCTCGCAACAGGGGGTCCCTAACTATGGCTACACCTTC.

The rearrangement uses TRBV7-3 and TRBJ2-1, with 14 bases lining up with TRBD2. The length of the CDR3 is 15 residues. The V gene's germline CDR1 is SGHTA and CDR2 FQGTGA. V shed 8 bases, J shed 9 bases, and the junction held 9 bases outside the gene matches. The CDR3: CASAIGTSGSGEQFF. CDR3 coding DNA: TGTGCCAGCGCTATCGGGACTAGCGGGAGTGGTGAGCAGTTCTTC.

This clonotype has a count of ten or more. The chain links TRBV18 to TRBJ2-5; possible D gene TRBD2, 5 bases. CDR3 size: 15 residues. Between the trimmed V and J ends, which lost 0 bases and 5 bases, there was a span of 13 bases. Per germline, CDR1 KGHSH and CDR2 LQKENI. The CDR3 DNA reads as TGTGCCAGCTCACCACCGAGGGAGATCGGGGAGACCCAGTACTTC. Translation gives CASSPPREIGETQYF.

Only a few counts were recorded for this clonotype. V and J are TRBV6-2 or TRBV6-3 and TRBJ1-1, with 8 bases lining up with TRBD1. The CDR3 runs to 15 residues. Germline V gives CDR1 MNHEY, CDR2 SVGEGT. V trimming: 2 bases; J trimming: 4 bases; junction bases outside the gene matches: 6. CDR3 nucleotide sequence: TGTGCCAGCAGTTACCCGGACAGGGATGGCACTGAAGCTTTCTTT. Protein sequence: CASSYPDRDGTEAFF.

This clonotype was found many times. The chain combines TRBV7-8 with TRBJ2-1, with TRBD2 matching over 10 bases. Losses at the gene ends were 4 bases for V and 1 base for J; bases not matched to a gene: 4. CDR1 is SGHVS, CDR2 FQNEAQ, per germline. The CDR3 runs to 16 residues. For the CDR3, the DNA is TGTGCCAGCAGCTCCCCTAGCGGGGGATCCTACAATGAGCAGTTCTTC. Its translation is CASSSPSGGSYNEQFF.

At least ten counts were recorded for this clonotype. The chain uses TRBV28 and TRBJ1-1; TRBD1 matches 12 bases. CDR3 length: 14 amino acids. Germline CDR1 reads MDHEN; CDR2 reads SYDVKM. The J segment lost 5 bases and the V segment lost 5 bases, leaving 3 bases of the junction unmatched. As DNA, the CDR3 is TGTGCCAGCAGTGGGACAGGGGGCTTTACTGAAGCTTTCTTT. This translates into CASSGTGGFTEAFF.

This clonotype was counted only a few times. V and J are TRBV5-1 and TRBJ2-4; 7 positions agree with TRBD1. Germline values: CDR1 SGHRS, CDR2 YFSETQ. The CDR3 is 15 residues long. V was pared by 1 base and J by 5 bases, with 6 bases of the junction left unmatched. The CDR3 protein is CASSLQQGIQNIQYF. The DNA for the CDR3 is TGCGCCAGCAGCTTGCAACAGGGGATACAAAACATTCAGTACTTC. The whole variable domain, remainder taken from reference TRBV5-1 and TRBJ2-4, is KAGVTQTPRYLIKTRGQQVTLSCSPISGHRSVSWYQQTPGQGLQFLFEYFSETQRNKGNFPGRFSGRQFSNSRSEMNVSTLELGDSALYLCASSLQQGIQNIQYFGAGTRLSVL.

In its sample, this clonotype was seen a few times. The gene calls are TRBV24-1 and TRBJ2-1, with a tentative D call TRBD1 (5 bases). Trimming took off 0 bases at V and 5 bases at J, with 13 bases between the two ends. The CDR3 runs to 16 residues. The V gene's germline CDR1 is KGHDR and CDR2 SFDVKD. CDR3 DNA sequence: TGTGCCACCAGTGATTTGTCGGCAGACAGAAACAATGAGCAGTTCTTC. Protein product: CATSDLSADRNNEQFF.

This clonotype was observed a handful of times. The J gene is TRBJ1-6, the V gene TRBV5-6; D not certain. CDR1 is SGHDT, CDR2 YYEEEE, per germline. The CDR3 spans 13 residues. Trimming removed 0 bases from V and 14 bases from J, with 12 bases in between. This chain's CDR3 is CASSLVYGGSLHF. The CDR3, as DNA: TGTGCCAGCAGCTTGGTGTACGGCGGATCCCTCCACTTT. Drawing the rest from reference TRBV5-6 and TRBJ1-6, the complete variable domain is DAGVTQSPTHLIKTRGQQVTLRCSPKSGHDTVSWYQQALGQGPQFIFQYYEEEERQRGNFPDRFSGHQFPNYSSELNVNALLLGDSALYLCASSLVYGGSLHFGNGTRLTVT.